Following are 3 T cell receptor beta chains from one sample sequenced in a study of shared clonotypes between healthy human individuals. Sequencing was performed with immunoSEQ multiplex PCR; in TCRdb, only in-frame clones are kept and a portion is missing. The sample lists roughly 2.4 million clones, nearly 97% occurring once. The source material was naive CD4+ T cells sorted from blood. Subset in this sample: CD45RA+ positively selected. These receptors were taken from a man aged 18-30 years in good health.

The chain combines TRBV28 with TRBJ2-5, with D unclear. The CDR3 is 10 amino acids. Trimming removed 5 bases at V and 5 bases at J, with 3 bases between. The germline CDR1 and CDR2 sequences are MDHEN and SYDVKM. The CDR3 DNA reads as TGTGCCAGCAGTGGGGAGACCCAGTACTTC. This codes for CASSGETQYF.

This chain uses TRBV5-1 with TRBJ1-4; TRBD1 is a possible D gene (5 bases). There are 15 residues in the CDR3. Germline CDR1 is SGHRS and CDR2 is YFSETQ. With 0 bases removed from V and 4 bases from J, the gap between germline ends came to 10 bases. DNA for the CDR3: TGCGCCAGCAGCTTGGAAAGGGGTGGTAATGAAAAACTGTTTTTT. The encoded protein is CASSLERGGNEKLFF.

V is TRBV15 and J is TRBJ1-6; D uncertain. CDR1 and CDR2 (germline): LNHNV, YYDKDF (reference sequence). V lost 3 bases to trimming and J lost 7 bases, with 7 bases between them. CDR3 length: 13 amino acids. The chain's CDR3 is CATSSLRNSPLHF. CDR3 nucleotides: TGTGCCACCAGCAGCTTGCGGAATTCACCCCTCCACTTT.